The 21 T cell receptor beta chains presented below share a single source sample, sequenced in a study of blood T cells in healthy people across ages. A second PCR of 7 to 11 cycles used a sample-barcoded 5' primer and a J-beta primer mix. MiXCR, applied by TCRdb to the 5' RACE reads, yields one record per CDR3 protein. The data contain some 640,000 distinct CDR3 sequences, around 31% of them singletons. Material for sequencing was blood. The receptors here all came from an elderly woman in good health.

At least ten counts were recorded for this clonotype. The rearrangement uses TRBV6-2 or TRBV6-3 and TRBJ2-1, with 10 bases fitting TRBD1. The V and J ends lost 5 bases and 4 bases, in that order; junction bases with no gene match: 8. CDR3 length: 16 residues. The germline CDR1 and CDR2 sequences are MNHEY and SVGEGT. Written as DNA, the CDR3 is TGTGCCAGCAGTCAGATCCCGGGACAGGGGTACAATGAGCAGTTCTTC. Translating it yields CASSQIPGQGYNEQFF.

On this clonotype itself: Being one base from a much bigger clone, this may be a read error. This rearrangement joins TRBV20-1 to TRBJ1-6; TRBD1 agrees at 8 bases. Unmatched junction bases numbered 5, after V lost 2 bases and J lost 8 bases. The length of the CDR3 is 14 residues. Germline V gene sequence: CDR1 DFQATT, CDR2 SNEGSKA (reference sequence). The CDR3 region is CSARSRQGYSPLHF. The CDR3 DNA is TGCAGTGCTAGATCCCGACAGGGGTATTCACCCCTCCACTTT.

This clonotype has at least ten counts. V usage is TRBV20-1 and J usage is TRBJ2-5, with D possibly being TRBD2 (5 bases). The CDR3 extends over 13 amino acids. The germline CDR1 and CDR2 sequences are DFQATT and SNEGSKA (reference sequence). V was trimmed by 0 bases and J by 5 bases, leaving 10 bases between them. The CDR3 nucleotides read TGCAGTGCTAGAGATGTTACGGGGGAGACCCAGTACTTC. Protein: CSARDVTGETQYF.

This clonotype appeared many times. A much bigger clone sits one base away, suggesting this may be a read error. The rearrangement joins TRBV5-6 to TRBJ2-6, with a tentative D call TRBD1 (5 bases). CDR1 and CDR2 from the germline V gene are SGHDT and YYEEEE. The CDR3 runs to 19 residues. CDR3 DNA: TGTGCCAGCAGCTTGGTCGGGCGCGGAAGATACTCTGGGGCCAACGTCCGGACTTTC. It translates to CASSLVGRGRYSGANVRTF.

This clonotype was recorded at least ten times. V usage is TRBV20-1 and J usage is TRBJ2-7; D might be TRBD2 (6 bases). The CDR3 is made up of 14 amino acids. Looked up from germline, CDR1 is DFQATT and CDR2 is SNEGSKA (reference sequence). V lost 6 bases, J lost 1 base, and 16 bases lay in between. The CDR3 DNA sequence: TGCAGTGCGGCCAAAGGGGAGGCTTCCTACGAGCAGTACTTC. It is translated as CSAAKGEASYEQYF.

The table lists this clonotype with many counts. V is TRBV28 and J is TRBJ2-7, with 9 nucleotides matching TRBD2. Germline-derived CDR1 and CDR2 are MDHEN and SYDVKM. Trimming took 4 bases from V and 4 from J; bases not matched to a gene: 8. There are 15 residues in the CDR3. The CDR3 sequence: CASSSPGTSRYEQYF. As DNA, the CDR3 is TGTGCCAGCAGTTCCCCCGGGACTAGCAGATACGAGCAGTACTTC.

For this clonotype: A read error is possible here, since a much larger clone lies one base away. This chain joins TRBV7-8 and TRBJ2-7; the match to TRBD2 covers 11 bases. This CDR3 is 17 amino acids long. Germline V gene lookup returns CDR1 SGHVS and CDR2 FQNEAQ. Trimming took 0 bases from V and 7 from J; bases not matched to a gene: 11. CDR3: CASSLAGTSGLYNEQYF. For the CDR3, the DNA is TGTGCCAGCAGCTTAGCTGGGACTAGCGGATTATACAATGAGCAGTACTTC.

This clonotype has a single count. The J gene is TRBJ2-1, the V gene TRBV5-4; unclear D gene. Near its end, the DNA agrees better with TRBJ2-7, so the J call may be wrong. This CDR3 has 15 residues. Germline CDR1 reads SGHNT; CDR2 reads YYREEE (reference sequence). In nucleotides, the CDR3 is TGTGCCAGCAGCCCGACGGACCCGAATGGTCTTGAGCAGTACTTC. Translation: CASSPTDPNGLEQYF.

This clonotype was counted many times. The chain couples TRBV10-3 to TRBJ2-7; 8 bases agree with TRBD1. This CDR3 region has 14 residues. Germline values: CDR1 ENHRY, CDR2 SYGVKD. With 5 bases clipped from V and 0 bases from J, the junction kept 3 bases outside the gene matches. DNA for the CDR3: TGTGCCATCAGTACAGGGGGTCCCTCCTACGAGCAGTACTTC. It translates to CAISTGGPSYEQYF.

To note about this clonotype: A much larger clone sits a single nucleotide away, making a read error possible. The J gene is TRBJ2-5, the V gene TRBV24-1; a possible D gene is TRBD1 (6 bases). Germline V gene lookup returns CDR1 KGHDR and CDR2 SFDVKD. The CDR3 spans 16 residues. V lost 1 base and J 11 bases, leaving 22 bases between the germline ends. CDR3 loop: CATSDLGRGTQNEQYF. The DNA for the CDR3 is TGTGCCACCAGTGATTTAGGCAGGGGAACGCAGAATGAGCAGTACTTC.

In the case of this clonotype: At one of its ends the junction is not consistent with the germline gene, which may arise from a read error. The chain recombines TRBV7-2 with TRBJ2-7; tentatively, D is TRBD2 (6 bases). In germline, CDR1 is SGHTA, CDR2 FQGNSA. The CDR3 runs to 15 residues. The CDR3 DNA reads as TGTGTCAGCAGCCCGACGGGACTGCATTCCTACGAGCAGTACTTC. This translates into CVSSPTGLHSYEQYF.

This clonotype has at least ten counts. The chain combines TRBV9 with TRBJ2-4; D is uncertain. Germline V CDR1 and CDR2: SGDLS, YYNGEE. The CDR3 runs to 14 residues. The V end lost 0 bases, the J end lost 7 bases, and 11 bases lay between the germline ends. CDR3 region: CASSVVGAANIQYF. The CDR3 DNA reads TGTGCCAGCAGCGTAGTTGGAGCAGCGAACATTCAGTACTTC. Using reference TRBV9 and TRBJ2-4 for the parts outside the CDR3, the full variable domain is DSGVTQTPKHLITATGQRVTLRCSPRSGDLSVYWYQQSLDQGLQFLIQYYNGEERAKGNILERFSAQQFPDLHSELNLSSLELGDSALYFCASSVVGAANIQYFGAGTRLSVL.

The chain couples TRBV7-6 to TRBJ2-3; 7 nucleotides align to TRBD2. The CDR3 length is 16 residues. V lost 2 bases, J lost 0 bases, and 5 bases stayed unmatched. Germline V gene lookup returns CDR1 SGHVS and CDR2 FNYEAQ. The CDR3, as DNA: TGTGCCAGCAGCTTATCGGCTAGCGGTAGCACAGATACGCAGTATTTT. Translating gives CASSLSASGSTDTQYF.

In regard to this clonotype: This clone may be a read error of a much larger clone one base away. The rearrangement links TRBV7-7 to TRBJ2-7; 9 bases map to TRBD1. Germline V gives CDR1 SSHAT, CDR2 FNYEAQ (reference sequence). The length of the CDR3 is 14 residues. In nucleotides, the CDR3 is TGTGCTAGCACCCCGGGGACAGGGTACAATGAGCAGTACTTC. Translation: CASTPGTGYNEQYF.

This clonotype was counted ten times or more. The V and J genes are TRBV3-1 and TRBJ2-3; D perhaps matches TRBD1 (6 bases). The germline V gene encodes CDR1 LGHDT and CDR2 YNNKEL (reference sequence). The CDR3 is 16 amino acids. Trimming took off 0 bases at V and 0 bases at J, with 10 bases between the two ends. CDR3 coding DNA: TGTGCCAGCAGCCAAGAGCGACAGGCTAGCACAGATACGCAGTATTTT. It yields the protein CASSQERQASTDTQYF.

The genes are TRBV6-4 and TRBJ2-3; tentatively, D is TRBD2 (5 bases). The V gene lost 4 bases and the J gene lost 8 bases, with 16 bases spanning the gap. Germline CDR1 and CDR2: MRHNA and SNTAGT. The length of the CDR3 is 14 residues. CDR3 residues: CASSVGTVRGTQYF. The CDR3 DNA reads as TGTGCCAGCAGTGTCGGTACTGTACGGGGTACGCAGTATTTT.

This clonotype was counted once. This sequence joins TRBV6-1 and TRBJ1-1; 7 bases agree with TRBD1. The V and J ends lost 5 bases and 3 bases, in that order; junction bases with no gene match: 6. The CDR3 contains 14 residues. Germline V CDR1 and CDR2: MNHNS, SASEGT. The CDR3 DNA follows: TGTGCCAGCAGTATCCTCAGGGGGGACACTGAAGCTTTCTTT. Translated: CASSILRGDTEAFF.

V and J are TRBV6-6 and TRBJ2-7; 12 bases align to TRBD2. The germline gives CDR1 MNHNY, CDR2 SVGAGI (reference sequence). The length of the CDR3 is 16 residues. The V gene end was trimmed by 5 bases and the J gene end by 7 bases; junction bases not matched to a gene: 12. The CDR3 region is CASSPLLAGGLNEQYF. The CDR3 DNA reads as TGTGCCAGCAGTCCCCTTCTAGCGGGGGGGCTGAATGAGCAGTACTTC.

For this clonotype: A read error is possible here, since a much larger clone lies one base away. V gene TRBV14 combines with J gene TRBJ1-6; D not certain. Looked up from germline, CDR1 is SGHDN and CDR2 is FVKESK. The CDR3 length is 14 residues. CDR3: CASSQETYSSPLHF. DNA for the CDR3: TGTGCCAGCAGCCAAGAGACCTATAGTTCACCCCTCCACTTT. Together with reference TRBV14 and TRBJ1-6, the CDR3 gives the full variable domain: EAGVTQFPSHSVIEKGQTVTLRCDPISGHDNLYWYRRVMGKEIKFLLHFVKESKQDESGMPNNRFLAERTGGTYSTLKVQPAELEDSGVYFCASSQETYSSPLHFGNGTRLTVT.

This chain connects TRBV7-9 to TRBJ2-4; TRBD1 matches 12 bases. The junction had 6 bases not matched to a gene; V was cut back by 5 bases and J by 13 bases. The CDR3 loop spans 13 amino acids. Looked up from germline, CDR1 is SEHNR and CDR2 is FQNEAQ (reference sequence). CDR3 bases: TGTGCCAGCAGCCCCTCCGGGACAGGGGGCCAGTACTTC. This codes for CASSPSGTGGQYF. The complete variable domain, with remaining parts taken from reference TRBV7-9 and TRBJ2-4, reads DTGVSQNPRHKITKRGQNVTFRCDPISEHNRLYWYRQTLGQGPEFLTYFQNEAQLEKSRLLSDRFSAERPKGSFSTLEIQRTEQGDSAMYLCASSPSGTGGQYFGAGTRLSVL.

This clonotype was observed at least ten times. This sequence joins TRBV29-1 and TRBJ2-6; TRBD2 is a possible D gene (5 bases). V lost 5 bases and J 0 bases, leaving 8 bases between the germline ends. The CDR3 is made up of 14 amino acids. Germline-derived CDR1 and CDR2 are SQVTM and ANQGSEA. DNA for the CDR3: TGCAGCGTTTCCGGGATCTCTGGGGCCAACGTCCTGACTTTC. As protein: CSVSGISGANVLTF.